This T cell receptor beta chain was retrieved from a study of human T cells and chemical hapten exposure. For the study at large: Sensitizing treatment utilized 2% DPC over an approximately 2 cm by approximately 2 cm portion of upper inner arm skin.

From the RACE reads, TCRdb called clonotypes with MiXCR, one entry per CDR3 protein. The table shows around 69,000 distinct CDR3 sequences, with 8.5% occurring only once. Regarding time point: patch test 2, 6 weeks after DPC sensitization. Sample treatment: therapeutic diphenylcyclopropenone sensitization with weekly scalp DPC. Each patch-test visit's blood sample preceded patch application. Germline V lookup: CDR1 SEHNR, CDR2 FQNEAQ (reference sequence). Trimming took 5 bases from V and 6 from J; bases not matched to a gene: 16. CDR3 length: 17 amino acids. The receptor was isolated from a woman between 50 and 59 years old with alopecia areata. Some clones in this sample may be carry-over from other donors' samples. Material: whole blood, obtained in connection with sensitization to the hapten diphenylcyclopropenone (DPC). The rearrangement uses TRBV7-9 and TRBJ2-1; 7 bases are a match to TRBD2. In DNA form, the CDR3 reads TGTGCCAGCAGCCCCTTGCCCCTGGGCGGGGGTCGCAATGAGCAGTTCTTC. It codes for CASSPLPLGGGRNEQFF.